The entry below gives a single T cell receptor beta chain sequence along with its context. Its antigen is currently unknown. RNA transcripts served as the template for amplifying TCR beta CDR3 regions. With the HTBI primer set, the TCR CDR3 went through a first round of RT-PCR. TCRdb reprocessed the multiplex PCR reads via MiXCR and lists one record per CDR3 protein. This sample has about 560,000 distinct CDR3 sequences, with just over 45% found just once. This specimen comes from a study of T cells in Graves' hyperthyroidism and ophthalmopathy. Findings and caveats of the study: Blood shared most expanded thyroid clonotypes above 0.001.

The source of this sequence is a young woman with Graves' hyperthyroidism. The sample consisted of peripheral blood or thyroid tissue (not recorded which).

The CDR3 nucleotides are TGTGCCAACCCGGGAGACAGGGGGGATTCACCCCTCCACTTT. This translates into CANPGDRGDSPLHF. V and J are TRBV25-1 and TRBJ1-6, with 9 bases aligning to TRBD1. With 10 bases clipped from V and 8 bases from J, the junction kept 9 bases outside the gene matches. The CDR3 runs 14 residues. Per germline, CDR1 MGHDK and CDR2 SYGVNS.